This T cell receptor (beta chain) was documented in a study of T cell responses to AZD1222 COVID-19 vaccine. Repertoires were generated with immunoSEQ multiplex PCR, while TCRdb's copy carries only in-frame clones and drops some. Of tens of thousands of clones in the sample, nearly 90% were seen once. From germline, CDR1 is MNHEY and CDR2 SVGEGT. V was clipped by 5 bases and J by 6 bases, with 8 bases between them. The CDR3 spans 11 residues. The input for sequencing was peripheral blood, taken on day 0 of AZD1222 vaccination. The TCR was taken from an adult in good health. This chain uses TRBV6-2 or TRBV6-3 with TRBJ2-7, with D hard to call. The CDR3 DNA follows: TGTGCCAGCAGTCAAGGGTTCGAGCAGTACTTC. It encodes CASSQGFEQYF.